The 18 T cell receptor beta chains presented below share a single source sample, sequenced in a study of T-cell memory formation after mild COVID-19. MiXCR, run by TCRdb on the 5' RACE reads, gives a single entry per CDR3 protein. The sample lists 470,000 or so distinct CDR3 sequences, 20% to 30% seen once, with about an eighth in the top ten. The sequencing sample was made of PBMCs or a T cell subset sorted from them (not recorded which). Every receptor here comes from an adult woman who had mild COVID-19 (a few samples of this study predate the infection). Cell type and time point are not known.

The table lists this clonotype with a few counts. This chain connects TRBV7-8 to TRBJ2-2, with TRBD1 identical over 10 bases. Unmatched junction bases numbered 8, after V lost 5 bases and J lost 8 bases. This CDR3 region has 15 residues. Germline loops: CDR1 SGHVS, CDR2 FQNEAQ. The CDR3 protein is CASSLDRGRVGELFF. CDR3 DNA: TGTGCCAGCAGCCTTGACAGGGGGCGTGTGGGGGAGCTGTTTTTT. Together with reference TRBV7-8 and TRBJ2-2, the CDR3 gives the full variable domain: GAGVSQSPRYKVAKRGQDVALRCDPISGHVSLFWYQQALGQGPEFLTYFQNEAQLDKSGLPSDRFFAERPEGSVSTLKIQRTQQEDSAVYLCASSLDRGRVGELFFGEGSRLTVL.

This chain joins TRBV5-1 and TRBJ1-1; D remains ambiguous. The CDR3 is made up of 14 amino acids. The germline V gene has CDR1 SGHRS and CDR2 YFSETQ. With 0 bases removed from V and 8 bases from J, the gap between germline ends came to 14 bases. Here the CDR3 reads CASSLAPASSEAFF. The CDR3 region has the DNA TGCGCCAGCAGCTTGGCCCCGGCATCATCGGAAGCTTTCTTT.

This clonotype was counted between two and nine times. The chain recombines TRBV7-2 with TRBJ2-1; TRBD2 matches at 12 bases. The germline CDR1 and CDR2 sequences are SGHTA and FQGNSA. The CDR3 covers 15 residues. The trim removed 4 bases at V and 10 bases at J, leaving 8 bases unmatched. CDR3 sequence reads: CASSSQLAGGEEQFF. As DNA, the CDR3 is TGTGCCAGCAGCTCCCAACTAGCGGGAGGCGAAGAGCAGTTCTTC.

The chain employs TRBV7-8 and TRBJ2-7; unclear D gene. CDR3 length: 16 amino acids. The ends were cut back, 0 bases at V and 0 bases at J, with 12 bases in the middle. Per germline, CDR1 SGHVS and CDR2 FQNEAQ. For the CDR3, the DNA is TGTGCCAGCAGCTTAGCGCCCGAACCTAGCTCCTACGAGCAGTACTTC. Protein product: CASSLAPEPSSYEQYF.

This clonotype was found a few times. The V gene is TRBV11-3, the J gene TRBJ2-7; TRBD1 agrees at 8 bases. The CDR3 sequence is 16 residues long. The V segment lost 3 bases and the J segment 0 bases; nucleotides outside the gene matches: 7. Germline CDR1 is SGHNT and CDR2 is YENEEA. CDR3 nucleotides: TGTGCCAGCAGCTTTATGGGGACAGGAATCTCCTACGAGCAGTACTTC. Its translation is CASSFMGTGISYEQYF.

This clonotype has a count of ten or more. The rearrangement uses TRBV7-6 and TRBJ2-7; D call uncertain. The CDR3 runs 12 residues. Germline CDR1 reads SGHVS; CDR2 reads FNYEAQ. V gave up 4 bases and J gave up 6 bases, with 10 bases separating them. The CDR3 region has the DNA TGTGCCAGCAGCTCGACCTTACTCGAGCAGTACTTC. It is translated as CASSSTLLEQYF.

The chain employs TRBV6-1 and TRBJ2-3; TRBD1 matches at 7 bases. The CDR3 spans 16 residues. V lost 7 bases to trimming and J lost 4 bases; unmatched junction nucleotides: 14. Germline values: CDR1 MNHNS, CDR2 SASEGT. The CDR3, as DNA: TGTGCCAGCATCCCGAGGGGGCAAGATTCTCCAGATACGCAGTATTTT. Protein sequence: CASIPRGQDSPDTQYF.

This clonotype was seen only a few times. The V call is TRBV4-3, the J call TRBJ2-7, with D uncertain. Trimming left V 4 bases short and J 0 bases short, with 10 bases between. This CDR3 is 14 amino acids long. The germline V gene has CDR1 LGHNA and CDR2 YSLEER. CDR3 sequence reads: CASSPTLDSYEQYF. CDR3 in DNA: TGCGCCAGCAGCCCCACACTTGACTCCTACGAGCAGTACTTC.

The V gene is TRBV30, the J gene TRBJ1-4, with a possible D match to TRBD1 (6 bases). CDR1 GTSNPN and CDR2 SVGIG come from the germline V gene (reference sequence). The CDR3 is 14 amino acids. This CDR3 reads CAHGPDRLHEKLFF. CDR3 in DNA: TGTGCTCATGGACCCGACAGGCTCCATGAAAAACTGTTTTTT.

This chain links TRBV7-9 with TRBJ2-1; 13 nucleotides match TRBD2. The germline CDR1 and CDR2 sequences are SEHNR and FQNEAQ (reference sequence). Trimming cost V 5 bases and J 9 bases; bases outside gene matches: 19. CDR3 length: 19 amino acids. CDR3 DNA sequence: TGTGCCAGCAGCCGCCCTTCCGGACTAGCGGGAGAGCCGGACGTTGAGCAGTTCTTC. Translating gives CASSRPSGLAGEPDVEQFF.

Ten or more counts support this clonotype. The rearrangement uses TRBV20-1 and TRBJ2-7; 9 bases agree with TRBD1. J was trimmed by 3 bases and V by 3 bases; bases with no gene match: 3. The CDR3 spans 13 residues. CDR1 is DFQATT, CDR2 SNEGSKA, per germline (reference sequence). CDR3 sequence reads: CSASRDRVYEQYF. For the CDR3, the DNA is TGCAGTGCTAGTCGGGACAGGGTCTACGAGCAGTACTTC.

In its sample, this clonotype was seen a few times. The chain is built from TRBV7-2 and TRBJ2-7, with 7 positions matching TRBD1. Trimming at V came to 4 bases and at J to 7 bases, leaving 7 bases not matched to a gene. CDR1 and CDR2 (germline): SGHTA, FQGNSA. The CDR3 is made up of 13 amino acids. CDR3 residues: CASSSDLRGEQYF. CDR3 sequence (DNA): TGTGCCAGCAGCTCCGATCTCAGGGGGGAGCAGTACTTC.

This clonotype was seen repeatedly, ten times or more. V gene TRBV7-6 combines with J gene TRBJ2-3; the D is unclear. Germline V gene data show CDR1 as SGHVS and CDR2 as FNYEAQ. V was cut by 8 bases and J by 1 base, with 1 base left in between. The CDR3 is made up of 10 amino acids. CDR3 loop: CASGTDTQYF. Here the CDR3 DNA reads TGTGCCAGCGGCACAGATACGCAGTATTTT. Supplemented by reference TRBV7-6 and TRBJ2-3, the full variable domain reads GAGVSQSPRYKVTKRGQDVALRCDPISGHVSLYWYRQALGQGPEFLTYFNYEAQQDKSGLPNDRFSAERPEGSISTLTIQRTEQRDSAMYRCASGTDTQYFGPGTRLTVL.

The chain carries TRBV20-1 and TRBJ2-7; no reliable D call. The germline gives CDR1 DFQATT, CDR2 SNEGSKA (reference sequence). The CDR3 consists of 12 residues. Trimming left V 6 bases short and J 3 bases short, with 12 bases between. CDR3 nucleotides: TGCAGTGCCATCACTGGGGACTACGAGCAGTACTTC. Its protein product is CSAITGDYEQYF.

This clonotype has just a few counts. The chain links TRBV20-1 to TRBJ2-1; 14 nucleotides align to TRBD2. The germline gives CDR1 DFQATT, CDR2 SNEGSKA (reference sequence). Losses at the gene ends were 1 base for V and 7 bases for J; bases not matched to a gene: 6. This CDR3 contains 16 residues. CDR3 in amino acids: CSARAGTSGRLNEQFF. The CDR3 DNA is TGCAGTGCTAGAGCCGGGACTAGCGGGAGATTAAATGAGCAGTTCTTC.

The chain carries TRBV12-3 or TRBV12-4 and TRBJ1-1, with D hard to call. This CDR3 has 15 residues. Trimming removed 2 bases at V and 5 bases at J, with 15 bases between. The CDR3 DNA follows: TGTGCCAGCAGTTTACGTGGCACGGGTTCGACTGAAGCTTTCTTT. This gives the protein CASSLRGTGSTEAFF.

This clonotype has just a few counts. The rearrangement links TRBV24-1 to TRBJ2-6; possibly TRBD1 for D (5 bases). The CDR3 runs 16 residues. Trimming took 2 bases from V and 0 from J, leaving 7 bases between them. Germline-derived CDR1 and CDR2 are KGHDR and SFDVKD. CDR3: CATSDSTGSGANVLTF. CDR3 nucleotides: TGTGCCACCAGTGATTCCACAGGCTCTGGGGCCAACGTCCTGACTTTC.

This chain connects TRBV11-2 to TRBJ1-1, with D perhaps TRBD1 (6 bases). The CDR3 is made up of 18 amino acids. Trimming took off 1 base at V and 0 bases at J, with 18 bases between the two ends. CDR1 and CDR2 (germline): SGHAT, FQNNGV. As DNA, the CDR3 is TGTGCCAGCAGCTTAGGTGGTGGGGGGCGTGCGGTGAACACTGAAGCTTTCTTT. Residues: CASSLGGGGRAVNTEAFF. The whole variable domain, remainder taken from reference TRBV11-2 and TRBJ1-1, is EAGVAQSPRYKIIEKRQSVAFWCNPISGHATLYWYQQILGQGPKLLIQFQNNGVVDDSQLPKDRFSAERLKGVDSTLKIQPAKLEDSAVYLCASSLGGGGRAVNTEAFFGQGTRLTVV.